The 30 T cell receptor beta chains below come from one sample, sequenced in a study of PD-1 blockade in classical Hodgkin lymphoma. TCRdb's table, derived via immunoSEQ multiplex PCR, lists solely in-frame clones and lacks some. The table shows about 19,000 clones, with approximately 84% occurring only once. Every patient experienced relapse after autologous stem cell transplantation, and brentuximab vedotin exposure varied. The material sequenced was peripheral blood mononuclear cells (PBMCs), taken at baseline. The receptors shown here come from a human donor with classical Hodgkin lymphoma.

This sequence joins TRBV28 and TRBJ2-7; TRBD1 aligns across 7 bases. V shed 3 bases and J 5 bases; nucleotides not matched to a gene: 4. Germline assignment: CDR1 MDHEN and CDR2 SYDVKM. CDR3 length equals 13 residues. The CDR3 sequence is CASSFMTGNEQYF. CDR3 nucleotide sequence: TGTGCCAGCAGTTTCATGACAGGGAACGAGCAGTACTTC.

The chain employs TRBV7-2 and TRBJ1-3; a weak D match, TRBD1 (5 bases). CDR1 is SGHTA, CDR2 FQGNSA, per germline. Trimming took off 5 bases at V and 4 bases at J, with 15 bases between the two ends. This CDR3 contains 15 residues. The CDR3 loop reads CASSLRATAGNTIYF. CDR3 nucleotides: TGTGCCAGCAGCCTAAGGGCGACAGCAGGAAACACCATATATTTT. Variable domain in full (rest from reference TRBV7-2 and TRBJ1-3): GAGVSQSPSNKVTEKGKDVELRCDPISGHTALYWYRQSLGQGLEFLIYFQGNSAPDKSGLPSDRFSAERTGGSVSTLTIQRTQQEDSAVYLCASSLRATAGNTIYFGEGSWLTVV.

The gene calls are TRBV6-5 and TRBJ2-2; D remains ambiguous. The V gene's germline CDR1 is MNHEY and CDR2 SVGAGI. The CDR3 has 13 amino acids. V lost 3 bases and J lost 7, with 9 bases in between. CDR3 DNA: TGTGCCAGCAGTTATGCGGTATACGGGGAGCTGTTTTTT. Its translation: CASSYAVYGELFF.

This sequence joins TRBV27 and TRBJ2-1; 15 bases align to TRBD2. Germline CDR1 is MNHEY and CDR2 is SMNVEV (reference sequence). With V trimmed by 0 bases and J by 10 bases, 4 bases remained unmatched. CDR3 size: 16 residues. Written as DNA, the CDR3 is TGTGCCAGCAGTTTATCCGGACTAGCGGGGGGGAGGGAGCAGTTCTTC. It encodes CASSLSGLAGGREQFF.

The CDR3 reads CASRGDDNEQFF. For the CDR3, the DNA is TGTGCCAGCAGGGGGGACGACAATGAGCAGTTCTTC. The gene calls are TRBV7-2 and TRBJ2-1; D tentatively fits TRBD1 or TRBD2 (5 bases each). CDR1 and CDR2 (germline): SGHTA, FQGNSA. CDR3 length: 12 residues. V dropped 6 bases and J dropped 5 bases, with 8 bases sitting between them.

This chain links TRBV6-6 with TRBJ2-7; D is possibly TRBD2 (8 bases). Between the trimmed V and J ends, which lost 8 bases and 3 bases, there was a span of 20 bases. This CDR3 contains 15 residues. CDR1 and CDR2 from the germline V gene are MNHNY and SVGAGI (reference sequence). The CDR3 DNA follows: TGTGCCAGCGGGGGCCGGGGGGGACAGATCTACGAGCAGTACTTC. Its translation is CASGGRGGQIYEQYF.

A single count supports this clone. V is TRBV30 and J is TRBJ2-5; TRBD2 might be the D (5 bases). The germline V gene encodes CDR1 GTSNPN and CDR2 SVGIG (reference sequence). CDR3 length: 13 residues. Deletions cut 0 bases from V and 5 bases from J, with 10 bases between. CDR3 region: CAWSVLAGETQYF. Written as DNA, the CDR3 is TGTGCCTGGAGTGTCCTAGCTGGGGAGACCCAGTACTTC.

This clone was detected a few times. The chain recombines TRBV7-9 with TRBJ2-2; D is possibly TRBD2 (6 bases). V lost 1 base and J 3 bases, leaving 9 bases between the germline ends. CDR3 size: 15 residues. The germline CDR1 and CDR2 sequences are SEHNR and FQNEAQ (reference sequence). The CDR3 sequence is CASSLGRDYTGELFF. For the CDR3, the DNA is TGTGCCAGCAGCTTAGGCAGGGACTACACCGGGGAGCTGTTTTTT.

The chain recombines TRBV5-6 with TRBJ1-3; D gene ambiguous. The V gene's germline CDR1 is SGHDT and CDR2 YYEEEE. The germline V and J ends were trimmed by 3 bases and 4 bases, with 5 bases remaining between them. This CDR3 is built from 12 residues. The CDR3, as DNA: TGTGCCAGCAGCTCGCGGGGAAACACCATATATTTT. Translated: CASSSRGNTIYF. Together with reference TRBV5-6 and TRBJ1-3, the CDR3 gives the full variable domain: DAGVTQSPTHLIKTRGQQVTLRCSPKSGHDTVSWYQQALGQGPQFIFQYYEEEERQRGNFPDRFSGHQFPNYSSELNVNALLLGDSALYLCASSSRGNTIYFGEGSWLTVV.

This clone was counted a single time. This chain's CDR3 is CASSQRSHSYEQYF. The CDR3 region has the DNA TGCGCCAGCAGCCAAAGGAGCCACTCCTACGAGCAGTACTTC. V gene TRBV4-1 combines with J gene TRBJ2-7; no definite D call. The CDR3 has 14 residues. Trimming took 2 bases from V and 0 from J, leaving 8 bases between them. CDR1 is MGHRA and CDR2 is YSYEKL in the germline V gene.

The CDR3 reads CASSIFGLASYNEQFF. Here the CDR3 DNA reads TGTGCCAGTAGTATTTTCGGGCTGGCTTCCTACAATGAGCAGTTCTTC. This sequence joins TRBV19 and TRBJ2-1, with no clear D. V lost 3 bases and J 1 base, leaving 13 bases between the germline ends. CDR3 length equals 16 residues. CDR1 and CDR2 from the germline V gene are LNHDA and SQIVND (reference sequence).

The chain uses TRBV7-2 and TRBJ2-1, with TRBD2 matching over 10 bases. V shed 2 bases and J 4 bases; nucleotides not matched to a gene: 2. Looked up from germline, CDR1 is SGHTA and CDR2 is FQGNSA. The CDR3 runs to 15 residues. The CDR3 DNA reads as TGTGCCAGCAGCTTAACTAGCGGGGATTACAATGAGCAGTTCTTC. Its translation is CASSLTSGDYNEQFF.

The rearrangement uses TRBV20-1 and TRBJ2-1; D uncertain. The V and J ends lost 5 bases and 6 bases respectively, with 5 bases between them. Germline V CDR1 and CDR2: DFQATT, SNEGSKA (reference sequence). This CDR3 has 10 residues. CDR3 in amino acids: CSALGNEQFF. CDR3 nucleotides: TGCAGTGCTCTTGGCAATGAGCAGTTCTTC.

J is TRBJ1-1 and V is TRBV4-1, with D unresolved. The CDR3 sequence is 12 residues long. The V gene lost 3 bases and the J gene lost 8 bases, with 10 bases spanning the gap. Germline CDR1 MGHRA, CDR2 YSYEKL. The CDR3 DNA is TGCGCCAGCAGCCATGACACACTGGAAGCTTTCTTT. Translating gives CASSHDTLEAFF.

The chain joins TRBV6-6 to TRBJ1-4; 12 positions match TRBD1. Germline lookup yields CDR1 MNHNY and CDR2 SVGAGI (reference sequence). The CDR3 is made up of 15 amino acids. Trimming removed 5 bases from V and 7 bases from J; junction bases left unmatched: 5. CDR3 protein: CASSRDRGRSEKLFF. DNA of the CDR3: TGTGCCAGCAGTCGGGACAGGGGGCGATCTGAAAAACTGTTTTTT.

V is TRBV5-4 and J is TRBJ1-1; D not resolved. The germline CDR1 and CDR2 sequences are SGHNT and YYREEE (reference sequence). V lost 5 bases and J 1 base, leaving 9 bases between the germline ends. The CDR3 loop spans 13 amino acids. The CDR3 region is CASSWEGNTEAFF. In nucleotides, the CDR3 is TGTGCCAGCAGTTGGGAGGGGAACACTGAAGCTTTCTTT.

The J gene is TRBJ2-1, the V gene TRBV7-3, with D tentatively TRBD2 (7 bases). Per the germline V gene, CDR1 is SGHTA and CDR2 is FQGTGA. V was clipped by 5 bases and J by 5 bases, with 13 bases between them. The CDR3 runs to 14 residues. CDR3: CASSRGGYNNEQFF. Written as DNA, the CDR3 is TGTGCCAGCAGCCGCGGGGGCTACAACAATGAGCAGTTCTTC.

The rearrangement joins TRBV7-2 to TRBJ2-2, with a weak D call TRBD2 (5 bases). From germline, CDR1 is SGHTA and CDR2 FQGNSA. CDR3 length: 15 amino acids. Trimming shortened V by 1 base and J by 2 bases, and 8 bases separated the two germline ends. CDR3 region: CASSLGLRNTGELFF. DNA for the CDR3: TGTGCCAGCAGCTTAGGACTACGCAACACCGGGGAGCTGTTTTTT.

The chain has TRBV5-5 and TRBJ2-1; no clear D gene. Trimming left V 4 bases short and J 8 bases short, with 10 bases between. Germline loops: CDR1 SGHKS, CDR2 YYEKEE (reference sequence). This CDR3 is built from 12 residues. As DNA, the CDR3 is TGTGCCAGCAGCCTATTGGCGGATGAGCAGTTCTTC. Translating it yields CASSLLADEQFF.

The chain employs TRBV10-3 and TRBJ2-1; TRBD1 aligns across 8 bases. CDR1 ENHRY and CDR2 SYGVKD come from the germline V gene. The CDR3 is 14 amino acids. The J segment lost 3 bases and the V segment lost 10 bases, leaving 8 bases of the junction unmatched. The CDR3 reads CATTTGDLYNEQFF. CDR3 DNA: TGTGCCACCACGACAGGGGACCTCTACAATGAGCAGTTCTTC.

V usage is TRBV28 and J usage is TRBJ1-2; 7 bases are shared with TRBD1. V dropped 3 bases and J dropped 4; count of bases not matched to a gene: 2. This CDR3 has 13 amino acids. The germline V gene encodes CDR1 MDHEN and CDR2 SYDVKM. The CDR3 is CASSLRDSYGYTF. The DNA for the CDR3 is TGTGCCAGCAGTTTGAGGGACAGCTATGGCTACACCTTC.

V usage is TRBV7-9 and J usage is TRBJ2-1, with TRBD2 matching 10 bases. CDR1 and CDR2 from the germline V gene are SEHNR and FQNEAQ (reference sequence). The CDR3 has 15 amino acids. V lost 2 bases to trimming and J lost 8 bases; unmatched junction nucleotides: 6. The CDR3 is CASSLSSGGGDEQFF. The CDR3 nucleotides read TGTGCCAGCAGCTTATCTAGCGGGGGAGGGGATGAGCAGTTCTTC.

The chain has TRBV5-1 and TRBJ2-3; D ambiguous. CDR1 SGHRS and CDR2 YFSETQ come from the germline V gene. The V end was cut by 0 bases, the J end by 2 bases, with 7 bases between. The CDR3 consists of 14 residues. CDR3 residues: CASSLEGSTDTQYF. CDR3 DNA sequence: TGCGCCAGCAGCTTGGAGGGTTCCACAGATACGCAGTATTTT.

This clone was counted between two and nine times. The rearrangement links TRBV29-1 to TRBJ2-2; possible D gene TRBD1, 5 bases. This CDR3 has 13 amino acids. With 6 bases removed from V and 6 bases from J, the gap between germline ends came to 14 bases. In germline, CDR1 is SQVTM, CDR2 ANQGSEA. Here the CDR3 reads CSVGQGPAGELFF. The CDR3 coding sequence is TGCAGCGTAGGTCAGGGCCCCGCCGGGGAGCTGTTTTTT.

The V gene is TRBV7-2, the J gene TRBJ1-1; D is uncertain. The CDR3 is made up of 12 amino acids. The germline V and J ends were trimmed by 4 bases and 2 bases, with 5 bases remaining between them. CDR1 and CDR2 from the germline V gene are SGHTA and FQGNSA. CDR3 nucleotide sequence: TGTGCCAGCAGCTCATTTAACACTGAAGCTTTCTTT. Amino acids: CASSSFNTEAFF.

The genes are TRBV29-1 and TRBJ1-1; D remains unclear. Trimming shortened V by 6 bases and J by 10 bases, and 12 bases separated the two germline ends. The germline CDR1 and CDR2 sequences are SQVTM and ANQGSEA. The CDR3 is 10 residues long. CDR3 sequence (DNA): TGCAGCGTGGTGACCGTTGGAGCTTTCTTT. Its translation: CSVVTVGAFF.

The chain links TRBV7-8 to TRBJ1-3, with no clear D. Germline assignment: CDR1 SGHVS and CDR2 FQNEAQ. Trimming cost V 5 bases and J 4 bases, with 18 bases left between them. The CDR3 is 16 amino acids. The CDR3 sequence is CASSEIDGAGGNTIYF. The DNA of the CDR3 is TGTGCCAGCAGCGAAATTGACGGCGCGGGAGGAAACACCATATATTTT.

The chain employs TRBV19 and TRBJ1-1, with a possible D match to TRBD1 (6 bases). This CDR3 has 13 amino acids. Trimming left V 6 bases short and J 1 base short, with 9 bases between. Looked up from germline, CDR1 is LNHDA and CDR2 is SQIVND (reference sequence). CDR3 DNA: TGTGCCAGTAGACGAGGGGGGAACACTGAAGCTTTCTTT. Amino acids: CASRRGGNTEAFF.

This chain's CDR3 is CASSLTPGEQYF. In DNA, the CDR3 is TGTGCCAGCAGCCTTACCCCGGGCGAGCAGTACTTC. The chain uses TRBV7-3 and TRBJ2-7; D not resolved. V was trimmed by 5 bases and J by 6 bases, leaving 11 bases between them. The CDR3 runs to 12 residues. Per germline, CDR1 SGHTA and CDR2 FQGTGA.

The CDR3: CASSITQARLTGELFF. CDR3 nucleotide sequence: TGTGCCAGCAGCATAACACAGGCACGCCTCACCGGGGAGCTGTTTTTT. This chain joins TRBV5-6 and TRBJ2-2; D is perhaps TRBD1 (5 bases). Deletions cut 4 bases from V and 4 bases from J, with 17 bases between. The CDR3 consists of 16 residues. Germline V CDR1 and CDR2: SGHDT, YYEEEE.